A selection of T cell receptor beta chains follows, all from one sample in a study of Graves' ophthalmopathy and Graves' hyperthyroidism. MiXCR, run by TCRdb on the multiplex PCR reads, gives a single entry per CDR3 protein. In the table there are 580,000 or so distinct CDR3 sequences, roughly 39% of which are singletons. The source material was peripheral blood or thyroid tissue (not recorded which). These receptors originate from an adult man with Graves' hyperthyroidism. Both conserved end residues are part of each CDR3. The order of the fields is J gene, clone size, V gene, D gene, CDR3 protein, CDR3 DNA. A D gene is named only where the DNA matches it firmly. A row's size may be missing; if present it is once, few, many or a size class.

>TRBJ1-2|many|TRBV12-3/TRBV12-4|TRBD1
CASSTGTVYGYTF
TGTGCCAGCAGTACCGGGACAGTCTATGGCTACACCTTC
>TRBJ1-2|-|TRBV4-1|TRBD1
CASSPDRDSYGYTF
TGTGCCAGCAGCCCCGACAGGGACAGCTATGGCTACACCTTC
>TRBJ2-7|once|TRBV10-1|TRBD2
CASSAASGRDGQYF
TGCGCCAGCAGTGCCGCTAGCGGGAGAGACGGGCAGTACTTC
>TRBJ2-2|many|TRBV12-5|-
CASGLAPPVNTGELFF
TGTGCTAGTGGTTTGGCGCCGCCCGTCAACACCGGGGAGCTGTTTTTT
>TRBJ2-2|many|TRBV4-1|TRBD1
CASSQASQGQTGELFF
TGCGCCAGCAGCCAAGCATCTCAGGGACAGACCGGGGAGCTGTTTTTT
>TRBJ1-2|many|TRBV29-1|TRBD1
CSVRRTGEGYGYTF
TGCAGCGTCCGACGGACAGGGGAAGGTTATGGCTACACCTTC
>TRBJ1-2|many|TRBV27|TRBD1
CASGPGTGNYGYTF
TGTGCCAGCGGGCCTGGGACAGGGAACTATGGCTACACCTTC
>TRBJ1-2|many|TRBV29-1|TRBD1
CSVETTGGTYGYTF
TGCAGCGTTGAAACTACAGGGGGGACCTATGGCTACACCTTC
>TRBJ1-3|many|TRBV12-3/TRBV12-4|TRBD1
CASSPRDREGTIYF
TGTGCCAGCAGCCCGAGGGACAGGGAAGGCACCATATATTTT
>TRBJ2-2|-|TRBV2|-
CASSYSATGTGELFF
TGTGCCAGCAGTTACTCAGCGACAGGAACCGGGGAGCTGTTTTTT
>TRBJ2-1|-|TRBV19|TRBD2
CASNGGRANEQFF
TGTGCCAGTAATGGCGGGAGGGCAAATGAGCAGTTCTTC
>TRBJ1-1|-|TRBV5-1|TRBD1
CASIPSTGQNSEAFF
TGCGCCAGCATCCCTTCCACGGGACAGAATTCTGAAGCTTTCTTT
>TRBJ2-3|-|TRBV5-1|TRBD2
CASSRTSGDTDTQYF
TGCGCCAGCAGCCGGACTAGCGGAGACACAGATACGCAGTATTTT
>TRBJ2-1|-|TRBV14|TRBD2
CASSQAGTRNEQFF
TGTGCCAGCAGCCAGGCCGGGACTAGGAATGAGCAGTTCTTC
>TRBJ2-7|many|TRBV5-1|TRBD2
CASKIGGGFSEQYF
TGCGCCAGCAAAATCGGCGGGGGGTTCTCCGAGCAGTACTTC